This TCR beta chain comes out of a study of cytomegalovirus exposure and HLA in healthy donors. Study-level points and caveats: Exclusion applied to some V segments, including TRBV6-2 and TRBV6-3, as they were indistinguishable.

Amplification used 60 Vbeta primers and 13 Jbeta primers. Sequenced by immunoSEQ multiplex PCR; TCRdb stores in-frame clones only, minus some. The table shows around 85,000 clones, with about 81% occurring only once. Note on this clone: Its antigen is not known.

The germline V gene has CDR1 SEHNR and CDR2 FQNEAQ (reference sequence). The ends lost 7 bases at V and 0 bases at J; junction bases unmatched: 8. The CDR3 totals 16 residues. The receptor's source is a man aged 55 to 70 in good health and CMV-seronegative. The gene calls are TRBV7-9 and TRBJ2-2; 7 positions match TRBD1. The specimen sequenced was PBMCs. CDR3 residues: CASNPTGTANTGELFF. The CDR3 DNA is TGTGCCAGCAACCCTACCGGGACAGCGAACACCGGGGAGCTGTTTTTT. The full variable domain, rest sourced from reference TRBV7-9 and TRBJ2-2, is DTGVSQNPRHKITKRGQNVTFRCDPISEHNRLYWYRQTLGQGPEFLTYFQNEAQLEKSRLLSDRFSAERPKGSFSTLEIQRTEQGDSAMYLCASNPTGTANTGELFFGEGSRLTVL.